This is a list of T cell receptor beta chains from one sample in a study of Graves' ophthalmopathy and Graves' hyperthyroidism. TCRdb re-called the multiplex PCR reads with MiXCR, one entry per CDR3 protein. The sample contains some 360,000 distinct CDR3 sequences, about 15% of which appear only once. Material: peripheral blood. The receptors stem from an adult woman with stable Graves' hyperthyroidism. CDR3s include the opening cysteine and the closing phenylalanine or tryptophan. A D gene is named only where the DNA matches it firmly. Clone sizes are given selectively: once, few, many, or a class where the clone is expanded.

abundance: many
j_gene: TRBJ1-1
len: 14
d_gene: NA
v_gene: TRBV4-3
CDR3aa: CASSQDRLNTEAFF
CDR3nt: TGCGCCAGCAGCCAAGACCGCTTGAACACTGAAGCTTTCTTT

abundance: many
j_gene: TRBJ1-2
len: 15
d_gene: TRBD1
v_gene: TRBV5-1
CDR3aa: CASSLRQGSAYGYTF
CDR3nt: TGCGCCAGCAGCCTTCGACAGGGGAGTGCCTATGGCTACACCTTC

abundance: NA
j_gene: TRBJ2-7
len: 14
d_gene: NA
v_gene: TRBV6-1
CDR3aa: CASSQGFRAYEQYF
CDR3nt: TGTGCCAGCAGCCAAGGTTTCCGAGCCTACGAGCAGTACTTC

abundance: NA
j_gene: TRBJ2-5
len: 15
d_gene: TRBD1
v_gene: TRBV19
CDR3aa: CASSSYRGDQETQYF
CDR3nt: TGTGCCAGTAGTTCTTACAGGGGGGACCAAGAGACCCAGTACTTC

abundance: NA
j_gene: TRBJ2-2
len: 13
d_gene: TRBD1
v_gene: TRBV30
CDR3aa: CAWSPGGTGELFF
CDR3nt: TGTGCCTGGAGTCCAGGGGGCACCGGGGAGCTGTTTTTT

abundance: few
j_gene: TRBJ2-2
len: 12
d_gene: NA
v_gene: TRBV29-1
CDR3aa: CSGKRVARELFF
CDR3nt: TGCAGCGGAAAAAGGGTCGCCCGGGAGCTGTTTTTT

abundance: NA
j_gene: TRBJ2-7
len: 13
d_gene: NA
v_gene: TRBV30
CDR3aa: CAWASGGSYEQYF
CDR3nt: TGTGCCTGGGCCTCTGGAGGTTCCTACGAGCAGTACTTC

abundance: many
j_gene: TRBJ2-7
len: 16
d_gene: TRBD2
v_gene: TRBV27
CDR3aa: CASSSQRVAGGDEQYF
CDR3nt: TGTGCCAGCAGTTCCCAACGGGTTGCGGGAGGGGACGAGCAGTACTTC

abundance: once
j_gene: TRBJ1-1
len: 15
d_gene: NA
v_gene: TRBV24-1
CDR3aa: CATSDLGREDTEAFF
CDR3nt: TGTGCCACCAGTGATTTGGGGCGGGAGGACACTGAAGCTTTCTTT

abundance: many
j_gene: TRBJ1-5
len: 11
d_gene: NA
v_gene: TRBV19
CDR3aa: CASSSLGPQHF
CDR3nt: TGTGCCAGTAGTAGCCTGGGGCCCCAGCATTTT

abundance: many
j_gene: TRBJ2-7
len: 12
d_gene: NA
v_gene: TRBV6-2/TRBV6-3
CDR3aa: CASAESRNEQYF
CDR3nt: TGTGCCAGCGCTGAGTCAAGGAACGAGCAGTACTTC

abundance: many
j_gene: TRBJ2-4
len: 13
d_gene: NA
v_gene: TRBV5-1
CDR3aa: CASSLGQENIKYF
CDR3nt: TGCGCCAGCAGCTTGGGACAGGAAAACATTAAGTACTTC

abundance: few
j_gene: TRBJ1-5
len: 14
d_gene: TRBD1
v_gene: TRBV20-1
CDR3aa: CSASSGGRGQPQHF
CDR3nt: TGCAGTGCTAGTTCAGGGGGCAGGGGGCAGCCCCAGCATTTT

abundance: NA
j_gene: TRBJ2-7
len: 16
d_gene: NA
v_gene: TRBV5-1
CDR3aa: CASSPGAANPLYEQYF
CDR3nt: TGCGCCAGCAGCCCGGGAGCAGCGAATCCTCTCTACGAGCAGTACTTC

abundance: many
j_gene: TRBJ2-7
len: 15
d_gene: NA
v_gene: TRBV28
CDR3aa: CASRSRRPSSYEQYF
CDR3nt: TGTGCCAGCAGATCCAGGAGACCCAGCTCCTACGAGCAGTACTTC

abundance: many
j_gene: TRBJ2-7
len: 14
d_gene: NA
v_gene: TRBV29-1
CDR3aa: CSVEGQGSSYEQYF
CDR3nt: TGCAGCGTTGAAGGGCAGGGGAGCTCCTACGAGCAGTACTTC

abundance: many
j_gene: TRBJ2-2
len: 18
d_gene: NA
v_gene: TRBV12-3/TRBV12-4
CDR3aa: CASSLPQEDRRNTGELFF
CDR3nt: TGTGCCAGCAGTTTACCCCAAGAGGACCGGAGGAACACCGGGGAGCTGTTTTTT

abundance: many
j_gene: TRBJ2-7
len: 14
d_gene: NA
v_gene: TRBV3-1
CDR3aa: CASSRGNTLYEQYF
CDR3nt: TGTGCCAGCAGCCGGGGGAACACCTTATACGAGCAGTACTTC

abundance: many
j_gene: TRBJ1-1
len: 16
d_gene: TRBD1
v_gene: TRBV12-5
CDR3aa: CASGFDRTGMGTEAFF
CDR3nt: TGTGCTAGTGGTTTCGACAGGACAGGGATGGGCACTGAAGCTTTCTTT

abundance: many
j_gene: TRBJ1-1
len: 14
d_gene: TRBD1
v_gene: TRBV6-1
CDR3aa: CASSERTGGSEAFF
CDR3nt: TGTGCCAGCAGTGAAAGGACAGGGGGTTCCGAAGCTTTCTTT

abundance: many
j_gene: TRBJ2-7
len: 14
d_gene: NA
v_gene: TRBV5-1
CDR3aa: CASSLGDITYEQYF
CDR3nt: TGCGCCAGCAGCTTGGGGGACATAACCTACGAGCAGTACTTC

abundance: many
j_gene: TRBJ2-7
len: 16
d_gene: NA
v_gene: TRBV6-5
CDR3aa: CASSYGPSGESYEQYF
CDR3nt: TGTGCCAGCAGTTACGGGCCCTCGGGGGAAAGCTACGAGCAGTACTTC

abundance: NA
j_gene: TRBJ1-2
len: 12
d_gene: NA
v_gene: TRBV20-1
CDR3aa: CSADRPSMGYTF
CDR3nt: TGCAGTGCTGATAGGCCCTCTATGGGCTACACCTTC

abundance: many
j_gene: TRBJ2-5
len: 12
d_gene: TRBD2
v_gene: TRBV2
CDR3aa: CARSSGQETQYF
CDR3nt: TGTGCCAGATCTAGCGGTCAAGAGACCCAGTACTTC

abundance: many
j_gene: TRBJ2-5
len: 13
d_gene: NA
v_gene: TRBV20-1
CDR3aa: CSARYEGQETQYF
CDR3nt: TGCAGTGCTAGATACGAAGGGCAAGAGACCCAGTACTTC

abundance: many
j_gene: TRBJ1-5
len: 13
d_gene: NA
v_gene: TRBV7-6
CDR3aa: CASSLGANQPQHF
CDR3nt: TGTGCCAGCAGCCTAGGAGCGAATCAGCCCCAGCATTTT

abundance: many
j_gene: TRBJ2-5
len: 16
d_gene: NA
v_gene: TRBV24-1
CDR3aa: CATSDPGGEVQETQYF
CDR3nt: TGTGCCACCAGTGATCCGGGCGGAGAGGTTCAAGAGACCCAGTACTTC

abundance: many
j_gene: TRBJ2-2
len: 17
d_gene: TRBD2
v_gene: TRBV6-2/TRBV6-3
CDR3aa: CASSYPRAGVSTGELFF
CDR3nt: TGTGCCAGCAGTTACCCCCGAGCGGGAGTCTCGACCGGGGAGCTGTTTTTT

abundance: many
j_gene: TRBJ2-5
len: 15
d_gene: TRBD1
v_gene: TRBV6-2/TRBV6-3
CDR3aa: CASSSRTGGQETQYF
CDR3nt: TGTGCCAGCAGTTCAAGGACAGGGGGCCAAGAGACCCAGTACTTC

abundance: many
j_gene: TRBJ2-7
len: 12
d_gene: NA
v_gene: TRBV2
CDR3aa: CASISGTYEQYF
CDR3nt: TGTGCCAGCATCTCCGGGACCTACGAGCAGTACTTC

abundance: many
j_gene: TRBJ2-4
len: 20
d_gene: NA
v_gene: TRBV12-3/TRBV12-4
CDR3aa: CASKPTGLSESRWAKNIQYF
CDR3nt: TGTGCCAGCAAACCGACCGGGCTTAGCGAATCCAGGTGGGCCAAAAACATTCAGTACTTC

abundance: NA
j_gene: TRBJ1-5
len: 15
d_gene: NA
v_gene: TRBV28
CDR3aa: CASNNFPDDPQPQHF
CDR3nt: TGTGCCAGCAATAATTTTCCGGATGACCCCCAGCCCCAGCATTTT

abundance: many
j_gene: TRBJ2-7
len: 13
d_gene: TRBD2
v_gene: TRBV6-5
CDR3aa: CASTLTSGNEQYF
CDR3nt: TGTGCCAGCACCCTGACTAGCGGGAACGAGCAGTACTTC

abundance: NA
j_gene: TRBJ1-1
len: 15
d_gene: TRBD1
v_gene: TRBV18
CDR3aa: CASSLRTGENTEAFF
CDR3nt: TGTGCCAGCTCCCTCCGGACAGGGGAGAACACTGAAGCTTTCTTT

abundance: many
j_gene: TRBJ1-1
len: 14
d_gene: TRBD1
v_gene: TRBV6-1
CDR3aa: CASTGTGRGTEAFF
CDR3nt: TGTGCCAGCACCGGGACAGGGAGGGGGACTGAAGCTTTCTTT

abundance: many
j_gene: TRBJ1-5
len: 19
d_gene: NA
v_gene: TRBV28
CDR3aa: CASSLFSFRRQGSNQPQHF
CDR3nt: TGTGCCAGCAGTTTATTTTCATTCCGACGGCAGGGGAGCAATCAGCCCCAGCATTTT

abundance: many
j_gene: TRBJ2-7
len: 15
d_gene: TRBD2
v_gene: TRBV6-1
CDR3aa: CASSVFLAASYEQYF
CDR3nt: TGTGCCAGCAGTGTTTTCCTAGCGGCATCCTACGAGCAGTACTTC

abundance: NA
j_gene: TRBJ2-7
len: 14
d_gene: NA
v_gene: TRBV9
CDR3aa: CASSVGEASYEQYF
CDR3nt: TGTGCCAGCAGCGTAGGAGAGGCCTCCTACGAGCAGTACTTC

abundance: many
j_gene: TRBJ1-1
len: 17
d_gene: NA
v_gene: TRBV4-2
CDR3aa: CASSPAGTLKGDTEAFF
CDR3nt: TGTGCCAGCAGCCCGGCGGGGACCCTTAAGGGGGACACTGAAGCTTTCTTT

abundance: many
j_gene: TRBJ2-2
len: 17
d_gene: TRBD2
v_gene: TRBV13
CDR3aa: CASSDVKLAPNTGELFF
CDR3nt: TGTGCCAGCAGCGACGTAAAACTAGCGCCCAACACCGGGGAGCTGTTTTTT

abundance: many
j_gene: TRBJ2-5
len: 16
d_gene: TRBD1
v_gene: TRBV7-6
CDR3aa: CASSLGLRGKSETQYF
CDR3nt: TGTGCCAGCAGCTTAGGTCTCAGGGGGAAATCAGAGACCCAGTACTTC

abundance: NA
j_gene: TRBJ2-7
len: 16
d_gene: NA
v_gene: TRBV29-1
CDR3aa: CSVVFLGPISSYDQYF
CDR3nt: TGCAGCGTTGTTTTTCTGGGCCCGATAAGCTCCTACGATCAGTACTTC

abundance: many
j_gene: TRBJ1-1
len: 15
d_gene: NA
v_gene: TRBV29-1
CDR3aa: CSVENPGVTRTEAFF
CDR3nt: TGCAGCGTTGAAAACCCGGGAGTTACGCGCACTGAAGCTTTCTTT

abundance: many
j_gene: TRBJ1-3
len: 15
d_gene: NA
v_gene: TRBV5-1
CDR3aa: CASSFEGGTGNTIYF
CDR3nt: TGCGCCAGCAGCTTTGAGGGTGGGACTGGAAACACCATATATTTT

abundance: NA
j_gene: TRBJ1-2
len: 11
d_gene: NA
v_gene: TRBV6-1
CDR3aa: CASSEFGGYTF
CDR3nt: TGTGCCAGCAGTGAATTTGGGGGCTACACCTTC

abundance: many
j_gene: TRBJ2-5
len: 11
d_gene: NA
v_gene: TRBV20-1
CDR3aa: CSAREWETQYF
CDR3nt: TGCAGTGCTAGGGAATGGGAGACCCAGTACTTC

abundance: many
j_gene: TRBJ1-1
len: 15
d_gene: NA
v_gene: TRBV28
CDR3aa: CASSTAKGPNTEAFF
CDR3nt: TGTGCCAGCAGTACGGCAAAGGGGCCGAACACTGAAGCTTTCTTT

abundance: NA
j_gene: TRBJ2-7
len: 15
d_gene: TRBD2
v_gene: TRBV4-1
CDR3aa: CASSQPTSGSAEQYF
CDR3nt: TGCGCCAGCAGCCAACCGACTAGCGGGAGCGCCGAGCAGTACTTC

abundance: few
j_gene: TRBJ2-7
len: 14
d_gene: TRBD1
v_gene: TRBV7-9
CDR3aa: CASSLAGTGNEQYF
CDR3nt: TGTGCCAGCAGCTTAGCGGGGACAGGAAACGAGCAGTACTTC

abundance: many
j_gene: TRBJ2-7
len: 15
d_gene: NA
v_gene: TRBV27
CDR3aa: CASSLSWGTNYEQYF
CDR3nt: TGTGCCAGCAGTTTATCGTGGGGAACCAACTACGAGCAGTACTTC

abundance: many
j_gene: TRBJ1-2
len: 15
d_gene: NA
v_gene: TRBV19
CDR3aa: CASAPTGLANYGYTF
CDR3nt: TGTGCCAGCGCGCCAACAGGCCTAGCTAACTATGGCTACACCTTC

abundance: few
j_gene: TRBJ1-6
len: 15
d_gene: NA
v_gene: TRBV4-2
CDR3aa: CASSPRGGENSPLHF
CDR3nt: TGTGCCAGCAGCCCCCGAGGGGGTGAAAATTCACCCCTCCACTTT

abundance: many
j_gene: TRBJ2-7
len: 15
d_gene: TRBD1
v_gene: TRBV6-1
CDR3aa: CASSGLGTDSYEQYF
CDR3nt: TGTGCCAGCAGTGGGCTGGGGACAGACTCCTACGAGCAGTACTTC

abundance: few
j_gene: TRBJ1-3
len: 14
d_gene: NA
v_gene: TRBV3-1
CDR3aa: CASSQQPSGNTIYF
CDR3nt: TGTGCCAGCAGCCAGCAACCCTCTGGAAACACCATATATTTT

abundance: many
j_gene: TRBJ2-7
len: 16
d_gene: TRBD2
v_gene: TRBV7-6
CDR3aa: CASSRLGEGGSYEQYF
CDR3nt: TGTGCCAGCAGCCGGCTAGGGGAGGGAGGGTCCTACGAGCAGTACTTC